This TCR beta chain was documented in a study of blood T cell repertoires in COVID-19. The wider study: T cells, B-cell-depleted T cells, or PBMCs provided the cDNA or gDNA that served as material.

Authors' processing steps: Reference gene primer amplification in the assay estimated nucleated cell counts. The repertoire was sequenced with immunoSEQ multiplex PCR; TCRdb's copy has only in-frame clones and lacks some. The V and J calls and the clone size are those of that table, but D and trimming were determined from the DNA. This table has 25,000 to 35,000 clones, 88% appearing once. In its sample, this clone was seen once. A Seattle source enrolled patients during active infection and followed them longitudinally. CDR1 MNHEY and CDR2 SVGEGT come from the germline V gene. This CDR3 has 15 residues. V was clipped by 4 bases and J by 4 bases, with 16 bases between them.

The chain recombines TRBV6-2 or TRBV6-3 with TRBJ2-5, with a weak D call TRBD1 (6 bases). This sequence was found in a man aged 55-75 years with COVID-19, enrolled during active disease. The sequenced material came from peripheral blood. The CDR3 bases are TGTGCCAGCAGTTCTTCCCTTGGCAGGGGAGAGACCCAGTACTTC. This gives the protein CASSSSLGRGETQYF.